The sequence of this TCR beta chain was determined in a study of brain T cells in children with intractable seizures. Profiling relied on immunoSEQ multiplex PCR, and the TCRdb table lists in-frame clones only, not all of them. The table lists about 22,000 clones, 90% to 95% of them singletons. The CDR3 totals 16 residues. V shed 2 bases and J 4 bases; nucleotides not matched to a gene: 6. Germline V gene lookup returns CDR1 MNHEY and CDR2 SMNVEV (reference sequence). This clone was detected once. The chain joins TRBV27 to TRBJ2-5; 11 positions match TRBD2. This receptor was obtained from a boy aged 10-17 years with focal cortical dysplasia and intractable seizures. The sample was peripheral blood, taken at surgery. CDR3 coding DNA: TGTGCCAGCAGTTTAAGGGTAGCGGGGGGGCGAGAGACCCAGTACTTC. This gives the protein CASSLRVAGGRETQYF.